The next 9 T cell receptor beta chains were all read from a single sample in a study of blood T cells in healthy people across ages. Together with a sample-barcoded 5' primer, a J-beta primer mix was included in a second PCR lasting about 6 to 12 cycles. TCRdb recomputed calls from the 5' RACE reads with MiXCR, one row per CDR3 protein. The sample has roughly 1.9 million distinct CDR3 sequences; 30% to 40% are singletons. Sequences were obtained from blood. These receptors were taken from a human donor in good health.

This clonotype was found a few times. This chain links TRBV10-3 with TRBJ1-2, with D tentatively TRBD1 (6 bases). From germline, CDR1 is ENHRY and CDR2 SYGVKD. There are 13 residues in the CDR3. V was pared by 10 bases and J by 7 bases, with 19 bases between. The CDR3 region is CANRAPTASGYTF. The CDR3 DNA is TGTGCCAACAGGGCACCGACAGCGTCTGGCTACACCTTC.

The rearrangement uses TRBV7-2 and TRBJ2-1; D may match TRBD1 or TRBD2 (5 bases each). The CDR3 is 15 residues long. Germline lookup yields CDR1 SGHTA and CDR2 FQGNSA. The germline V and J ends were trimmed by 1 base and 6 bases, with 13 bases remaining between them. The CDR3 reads CASSLVPGPFNEQFF. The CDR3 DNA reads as TGTGCCAGCAGCTTAGTGCCGGGACCCTTCAATGAGCAGTTCTTC.

The CDR3 sequence is CASSLGGDRTNIQYF. The CDR3, as DNA: TGTGCCAGCAGTTTAGGGGGAGACAGGACAAACATTCAGTACTTC. The rearrangement links TRBV12-3 or TRBV12-4 to TRBJ2-4, with TRBD1 as a possible D gene (6 bases). The CDR3 is 15 amino acids. Trimming cost V 1 base and J 6 bases, with 13 bases left between them.

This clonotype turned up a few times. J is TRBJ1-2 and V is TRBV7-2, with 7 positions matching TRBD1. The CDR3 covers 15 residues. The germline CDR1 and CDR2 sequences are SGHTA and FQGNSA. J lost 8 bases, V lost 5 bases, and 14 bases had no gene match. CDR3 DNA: TGTGCCAGCAGCCTCACGCCCCGGACAGGCGGGGGCTACACCTTC. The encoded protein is CASSLTPRTGGGYTF.

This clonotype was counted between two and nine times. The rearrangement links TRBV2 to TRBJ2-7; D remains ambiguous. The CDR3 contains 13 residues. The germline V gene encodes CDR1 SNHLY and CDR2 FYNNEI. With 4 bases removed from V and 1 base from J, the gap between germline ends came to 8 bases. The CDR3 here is CASSGVLSYEQYF. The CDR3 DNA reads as TGTGCCAGCAGTGGAGTACTGTCCTACGAGCAGTACTTC. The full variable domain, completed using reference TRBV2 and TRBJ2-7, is EPEVTQTPSHQVTQMGQEVILRCVPISNHLYFYWYRQILGQKVEFLVSFYNNEISEKSEIFDDQFSVERPDGSNFTLKIRSTKLEDSAMYFCASSGVLSYEQYFGPGTRLTVT.

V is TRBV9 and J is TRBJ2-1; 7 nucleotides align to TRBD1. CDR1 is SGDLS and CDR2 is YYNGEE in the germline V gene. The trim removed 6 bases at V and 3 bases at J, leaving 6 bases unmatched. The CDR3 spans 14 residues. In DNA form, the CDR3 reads TGTGCCAGCAACTACAGGGGTGACTACAATGAGCAGTTCTTC. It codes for CASNYRGDYNEQFF. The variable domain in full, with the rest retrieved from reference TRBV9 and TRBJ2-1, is DSGVTQTPKHLITATGQRVTLRCSPRSGDLSVYWYQQSLDQGLQFLIQYYNGEERAKGNILERFSAQQFPDLHSELNLSSLELGDSALYFCASNYRGDYNEQFFGPGTRLTVL.

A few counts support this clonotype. This chain's CDR3 is CSAYNSNQPQHF. In nucleotides, the CDR3 is TGCAGTGCGTACAATAGCAATCAGCCCCAGCATTTT. The J gene is TRBJ1-5, the V gene TRBV20-1; D remains unclear. Germline V gene lookup returns CDR1 DFQATT and CDR2 SNEGSKA (reference sequence). This CDR3 region has 12 residues. V lost 6 bases, J lost 0 bases, and 6 bases lay in between.

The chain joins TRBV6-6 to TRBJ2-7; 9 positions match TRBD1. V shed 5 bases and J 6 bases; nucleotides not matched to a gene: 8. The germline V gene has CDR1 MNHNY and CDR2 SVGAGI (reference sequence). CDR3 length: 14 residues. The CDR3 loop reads CASSPDRGWTEQYF. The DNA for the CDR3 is TGTGCCAGCAGTCCGGACAGGGGTTGGACCGAGCAGTACTTC.

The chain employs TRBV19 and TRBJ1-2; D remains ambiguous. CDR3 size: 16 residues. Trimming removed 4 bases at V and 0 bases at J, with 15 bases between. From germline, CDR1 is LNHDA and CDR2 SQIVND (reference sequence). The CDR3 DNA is TGTGCCAGTAGTAAGGCAACGGCAGGATCTAACTATGGCTACACCTTC. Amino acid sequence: CASSKATAGSNYGYTF.